A selection of T cell receptor beta chains follows, all from one sample in a study of OX40 agonist ivuxolimab in advanced cancers. Assay: immunoSEQ multiplex PCR; the TCRdb copy retains only in-frame clones and omits some. This table holds 79,000 or so clones, about 89% found once. The sample here was CD4+ or CD8+ T cells sorted from blood, taken in a trial of the OX40 agonist ivuxolimab. The receptor source for this set is an adult with an advanced solid tumor such as melanoma, head and neck, liver or kidney cancer. The CDR3 runs from the conserved cysteine through the conserved F or W.

TRBV18 | CASSPSGGATAEKLFF
TRBV30 | CAWSDQGPGELFF
TRBV2 | CASSGLGQGASEQYF
TRBV10-2 | CASSESGGAGVYEQYF
TRBV20-1 | CSADRVYGYTF
TRBV2 | CASSEAGFNQPQHF
TRBV7-2 | CASSLGANQRAFF
TRBV30 | CAWSDLRGTSAPRYF
TRBV7-7 | CASSLDRGGPYEQYF
TRBV7-2 | CASKDRDIYGYTF
TRBV5-4 | CASSLRDANTEAFF
TRBV5-1 | CASSLEGQAGNTEAFF
TRBV11-2 | CASSFGTGTIQETQYF
TRBV20-1 | CSAKDSPKLFF
TRBV28 | CASRKTGNTEAFF
TRBV19 | CASSPLGSGRADTQYF
TRBV19 | CASSSLGTASGNTIYF
TRBV28 | CASSFGRGETQYF
TRBV9 | CASSLEAGNLEQYF
TRBV14 | CASSQRQGEEGCQPQHF
TRBV7-9 | CASSFRSARAKYF
TRBV5-1 | CASSYLSGRYTGELFF
TRBV25-1 | CASSSAAGGYTF
TRBV7-3 | CASSLEGLGEQYF
TRBV5-3 | CASLGYRGYEQYF
TRBV7-2 | CASSLGQGMTEAFF
TRBV6-1 | CASSEQSGRTYEQYF
TRBV19 | CASSFSNRGSGYTF
TRBV14 | CASSLRLAGGGETQYF
TRBV10-1 | CASSESRASGKGYEQYF
TRBV7-9 | CASRTEVGANVLTF
TRBV10-3 | CAISANFLTGAYGYTF
TRBV4-2 | CASSSSGTVNEKLFF
TRBV28 | CASSVTTVSTEAFF
TRBV15 | CATSRDRTSSTDTQYF
TRBV4-1 | CASSHLQGGGETQYF
TRBV5-4 | CASSPSQGALSSYEQYF
TRBV15 | CATSRATKYEQYF
TRBV25-1 | CASRQGGSSYNEQFF
TRBV6-4 | CASKRASGPRDQPQHF
TRBV7-2 | CASSSTSIQLNEQFF
TRBV18 | CASSPRTGEKLFF
TRBV10-3 | CAIRGGAGDANTGELFF
TRBV6-1 | CASSATVGELFF
TRBV5-1 | CASSLGPPGGGYGYTF
TRBV14 | CASSPSRDQPQHF
TRBV5-1 | CASSLDFLGYTF
TRBV5-1 | CASSLNRAGYTF
TRBV6-5 | CASNFRMNTEAFF